A single sample gave rise to the 20 T cell receptor beta chains below, sequenced in a study of T-cell reconstitution after alpha-beta-depleted transplantation in children. Preparation of the TCRbeta library was carried out with unique molecular identifiers. In TCRdb, the PCR reads were re-called with MiXCR into one record per CDR3 protein. The table has about 500,000 distinct CDR3 sequences, approximately 32% seen once. The sample consisted of PBMCs from the stem cell graft donor, taken from the stem cell graft. The receptor set was obtained from a human donor who donated a stem cell graft to a child with aplastic anemia.

CDR3 nucleotides: TGTGCCAGCAGCTCCGCTAGCGGGACGTTGCTAGGGGAGCTGTTTTTT. It specifies CASSSASGTLLGELFF. V and J are TRBV7-1 and TRBJ2-2, with TRBD2 matching over 9 bases. TRBV7-1 is known as an ORF, though its function is uncertain. The CDR3 loop spans 16 amino acids. J was trimmed by 8 bases and V by 3 bases; bases with no gene match: 10.

This clonotype was detected only a few times. The chain links TRBV12-3 or TRBV12-4 to TRBJ2-3; 7 bases align to TRBD2. The CDR3 length is 14 residues. Losses at the gene ends were 6 bases for V and 10 bases for J; bases not matched to a gene: 13. The CDR3 DNA sequence: TGTGCCAGCAGCCCCGCAGCGGGGAGGCGGGCGCAGTATTTT. It specifies CASSPAAGRRAQYF.

This chain connects TRBV27 to TRBJ1-1; tentatively, D is TRBD1 (5 bases). V lost 6 bases, J lost 5 bases, and 19 bases lay in between. The CDR3 spans 15 residues. Germline values: CDR1 MNHEY, CDR2 SMNVEV (reference sequence). CDR3 region: CASRHGAGSLTEAFF. As DNA, the CDR3 is TGTGCCAGCAGGCACGGGGCGGGTAGCTTGACTGAAGCTTTCTTT.

The chain is built from TRBV29-1 and TRBJ2-7; D is possibly TRBD1 (5 bases). V gave up 4 bases and J gave up 3 bases, with 7 bases separating them. The CDR3 loop spans 11 amino acids. Germline V lookup: CDR1 SQVTM, CDR2 ANQGSEA. CDR3 sequence: CSVGTHYEQYV. In DNA, the CDR3 is TGCAGCGTTGGGACACACTACGAGCAGTACGTC.

The genes are TRBV19 and TRBJ1-2, with a weak D call TRBD1 (5 bases). CDR1 and CDR2 from the germline V gene are LNHDA and SQIVND (reference sequence). Trimming removed 7 bases from V and 8 bases from J, with 17 bases in between. The CDR3 sequence is 13 residues long. The CDR3 loop is CASTGRVMMGYTF. For the CDR3, the DNA is TGTGCCAGTACAGGCAGGGTAATGATGGGCTACACCTTC.

This clonotype was observed at least ten times. One end of the junction does not line up with germline, which may come from a read error. The chain is built from TRBV7-2 and TRBJ2-1; 8 positions agree with TRBD2. The germline V gene encodes CDR1 SGHTA and CDR2 FQGNSA. This CDR3 has 13 residues. The CDR3: CANGGATYNEQFF. The CDR3 DNA reads as TGCGCTAACGGGGGGGCGACATACAATGAGCAGTTCTTC.

This clonotype was detected once. The chain recombines TRBV30 with TRBJ1-5, with D possibly being TRBD1 (5 bases). Per germline, CDR1 GTSNPN and CDR2 SVGIG (reference sequence). The CDR3 spans 15 residues. The V end lost 1 base, the J end lost 7 bases, and 17 bases lay between the germline ends. In DNA form, the CDR3 reads TGTGCCTGGAGTGCCTCTTTCCAGGGAAACCAGCCCCAGCATTTT. Translated, it gives CAWSASFQGNQPQHF.

The chain couples TRBV5-1 to TRBJ1-3; D uncertain. CDR3 size: 14 residues. V shed 6 bases and J shed 8 bases, with 18 bases lying between them. The germline gives CDR1 SGHRS, CDR2 YFSETQ. CDR3 bases: TGCGCCAGCACCTCGGGATCCGCTAGGGACACCATATATTTT. As protein: CASTSGSARDTIYF.

V is TRBV20-1 and J is TRBJ2-3, with D possibly matching TRBD2 (5 bases). The CDR3 consists of 13 residues. Per the germline V gene, CDR1 is DFQATT and CDR2 is SNEGSKA (reference sequence). Trimming pared 3 bases from V and 3 bases from J, leaving 10 bases between. The CDR3 nucleotides are TGCAGTGCTAGGACTACCTTAACAGATACGCAGTATTTT. Amino acids: CSARTTLTDTQYF.

This clonotype has only a few counts. This chain uses TRBV19 with TRBJ1-5; a possible D gene is TRBD1 (6 bases). CDR1 LNHDA and CDR2 SQIVND come from the germline V gene (reference sequence). Trimming pared 6 bases from V and 6 bases from J, leaving 15 bases between. This CDR3 has 14 residues. CDR3 in amino acids: CASRLPGEAQPQHF. As DNA, the CDR3 is TGTGCCAGTAGACTCCCAGGGGAGGCTCAGCCCCAGCATTTT.

Only a few counts were recorded for this clonotype. The chain employs TRBV18 and TRBJ2-5; no clear D gene. V lost 6 bases to trimming and J lost 2 bases, with 4 bases between them. The CDR3 consists of 11 residues. The germline gives CDR1 KGHSH, CDR2 LQKENI. The CDR3 DNA follows: TGTGCCAGCTCGGAGCAAGAGACCCAGTACTTC. Translation: CASSEQETQYF.

The chain recombines TRBV20-1 with TRBJ1-2; D might be TRBD1 (5 bases). CDR1 DFQATT and CDR2 SNEGSKA come from the germline V gene (reference sequence). Trimming stripped 6 bases from V and 5 bases from J, with 16 bases between. The CDR3 runs to 13 residues. CDR3 protein: CSARQLLEYGYTF. As DNA, the CDR3 is TGCAGTGCACGACAGCTCCTGGAATATGGCTACACCTTC.

The genes are TRBV6-1 and TRBJ2-3, with 7 bases fitting TRBD1. The CDR3 sequence is 13 residues long. Germline V gives CDR1 MNHNS, CDR2 SASEGT. The V segment lost 6 bases and the J segment 10 bases; nucleotides outside the gene matches: 10. CDR3 protein: CASSPPGQSAQYF. CDR3 in DNA: TGTGCCAGCAGCCCACCGGGACAGTCAGCGCAGTATTTT.

The chain has TRBV15 and TRBJ1-3; no reliable D call. The germline V and J ends were trimmed by 0 bases and 4 bases, with 13 bases remaining between them. Germline V lookup: CDR1 LNHNV, CDR2 YYDKDF (reference sequence). The CDR3 is made up of 16 amino acids. CDR3 nucleotide sequence: TGTGCCACCAGCAGAGATCGTCTGGGGAGCGGAAACACCATATATTTT. Translated, it gives CATSRDRLGSGNTIYF.

This clonotype was seen more than once but under ten times. The chain has TRBV7-2 and TRBJ1-6; D gene ambiguous. Trimming removed 1 base at V and 3 bases at J, with 13 bases between. The CDR3 is made up of 17 amino acids. Germline V CDR1 and CDR2: SGHTA, FQGNSA. CDR3 coding DNA: TGTGCCAGCAGCTTAGGCCCCCCTAGTAACTATAATTCACCCCTCCACTTT. This codes for CASSLGPPSNYNSPLHF.

This chain uses TRBV7-2 with TRBJ1-5, with D perhaps matching TRBD1 (6 bases). This CDR3 is built from 15 residues. Germline V gene sequence: CDR1 SGHTA, CDR2 FQGNSA. The V gene lost 5 bases and the J gene lost 3 bases, with 14 bases spanning the gap. CDR3 protein: CASSLTRGDNQPQHF. The CDR3 DNA sequence: TGTGCCAGCAGCCTCACCAGGGGTGACAATCAGCCCCAGCATTTT.

This clonotype showed up just a few times. CDR3 amino acids: CASSVGYPGELFF. The DNA for the CDR3 is TGTGCCAGCAGCGTGGGATACCCCGGGGAGCTGTTTTTT. V gene TRBV9 combines with J gene TRBJ2-2; D gene uncertain. CDR3 size: 13 residues. Looked up from germline, CDR1 is SGDLS and CDR2 is YYNGEE. V was trimmed by 2 bases and J by 6 bases, leaving 8 bases between them.

In its sample, this clonotype was seen once. The rearrangement links TRBV18 to TRBJ2-7; D uncertain. The length of the CDR3 is 13 residues. Germline values: CDR1 KGHSH, CDR2 LQKENI. V was shortened by 2 bases and J by 4 bases, with 9 bases between the two germline ends. The CDR3 is CASSPTPAYEQYF. The CDR3, as DNA: TGTGCCAGCTCACCAACTCCAGCGTACGAGCAGTACTTC.

The chain carries TRBV12-3 or TRBV12-4 and TRBJ1-2; D remains unclear. The V end lost 1 base, the J end lost 4 bases, and 10 bases lay between the germline ends. The CDR3 contains 14 residues. CDR3 nucleotide sequence: TGTGCCAGCAGTTTAGAACCTCCGGGCTATGGCTACACCTTC. Amino acid sequence: CASSLEPPGYGYTF.

This clonotype was seen more than once but under ten times. V and J are TRBV6-1 and TRBJ2-7, with D perhaps TRBD2 (7 bases). V lost 11 bases and J lost 5, with 19 bases in between. The germline gives CDR1 MNHNS, CDR2 SASEGT. This CDR3 spans 13 amino acids. CDR3 amino acids: CAGYRAGDHEQYF. For the CDR3, the DNA is TGTGCCGGCTACAGGGCGGGGGATCACGAGCAGTACTTC.